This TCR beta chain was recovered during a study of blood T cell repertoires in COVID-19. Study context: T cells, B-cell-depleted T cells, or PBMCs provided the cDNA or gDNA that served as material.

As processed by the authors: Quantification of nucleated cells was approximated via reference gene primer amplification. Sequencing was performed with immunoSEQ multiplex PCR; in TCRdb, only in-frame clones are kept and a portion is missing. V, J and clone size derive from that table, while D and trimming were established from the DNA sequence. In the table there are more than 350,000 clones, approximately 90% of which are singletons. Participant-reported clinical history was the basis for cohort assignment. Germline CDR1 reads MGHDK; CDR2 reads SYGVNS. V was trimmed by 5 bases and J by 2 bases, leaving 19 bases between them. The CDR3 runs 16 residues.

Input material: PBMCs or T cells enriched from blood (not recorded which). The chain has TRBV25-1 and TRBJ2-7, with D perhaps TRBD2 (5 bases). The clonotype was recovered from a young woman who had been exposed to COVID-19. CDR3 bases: TGTGCCAGCAGTACAATCTATAAAACAGCGGCCTACGAGCAGTACTTC. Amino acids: CASSTIYKTAAYEQYF.